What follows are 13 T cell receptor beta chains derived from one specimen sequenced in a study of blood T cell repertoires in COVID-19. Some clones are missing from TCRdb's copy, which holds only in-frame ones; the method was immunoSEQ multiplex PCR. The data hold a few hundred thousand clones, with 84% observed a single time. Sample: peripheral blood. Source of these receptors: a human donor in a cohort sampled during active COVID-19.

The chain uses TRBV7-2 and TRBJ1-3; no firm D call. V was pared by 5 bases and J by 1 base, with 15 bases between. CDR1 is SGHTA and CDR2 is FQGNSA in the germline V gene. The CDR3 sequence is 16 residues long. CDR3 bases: TGTGCCAGCAGCCCAACAAGGCGGGAATCTGGAAACACCATATATTTT. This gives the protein CASSPTRRESGNTIYF.

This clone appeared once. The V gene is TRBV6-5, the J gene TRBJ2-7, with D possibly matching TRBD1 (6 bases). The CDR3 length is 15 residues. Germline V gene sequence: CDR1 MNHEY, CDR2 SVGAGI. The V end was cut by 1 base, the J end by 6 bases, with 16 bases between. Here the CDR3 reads CASSYLTGPLGEQYF. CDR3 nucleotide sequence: TGTGCCAGCAGTTACTTAACAGGGCCCCTGGGCGAGCAGTACTTC.

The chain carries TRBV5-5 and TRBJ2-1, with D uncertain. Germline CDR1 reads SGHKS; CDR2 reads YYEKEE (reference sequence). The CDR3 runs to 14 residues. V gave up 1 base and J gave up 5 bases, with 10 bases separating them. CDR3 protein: CASSLLLTDNEQFF. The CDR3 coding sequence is TGTGCCAGCAGCTTGTTACTCACAGACAATGAGCAGTTCTTC.

CDR3 sequence: CASSSGGPQHF. DNA for the CDR3: TGTGCCAGCAGCTCCGGTGGGCCCCAGCATTTT. The chain joins TRBV6-1 to TRBJ1-5, with D uncertain. V was trimmed by 6 bases and J by 9 bases, leaving 9 bases between them. CDR1 MNHNS and CDR2 SASEGT come from the germline V gene. The CDR3 is made up of 11 amino acids.

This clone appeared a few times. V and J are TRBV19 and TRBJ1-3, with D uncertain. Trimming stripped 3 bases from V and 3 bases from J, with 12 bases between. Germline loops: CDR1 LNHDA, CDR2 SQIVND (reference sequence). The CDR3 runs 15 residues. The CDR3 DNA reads TGTGCCAGTAGTATCTACGGGATCGGTGGAAACACCATATATTTT. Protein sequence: CASSIYGIGGNTIYF. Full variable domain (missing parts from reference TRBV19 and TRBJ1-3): DGGITQSPKYLFRKEGQNVTLSCEQNLNHDAMYWYRQDPGQGLRLIYYSQIVNDFQKGDIAEGYSVSREKKESFPLTVTSAQKNPTAFYLCASSIYGIGGNTIYFGEGSWLTVV.

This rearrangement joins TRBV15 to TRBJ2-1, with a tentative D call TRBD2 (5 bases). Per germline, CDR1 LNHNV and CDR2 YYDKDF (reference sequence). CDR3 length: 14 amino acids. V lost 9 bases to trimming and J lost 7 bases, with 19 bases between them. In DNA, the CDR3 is TGTGCCACTCAAGGGTTCGGGGATCGGAATGAGCAGTTCTTC. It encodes CATQGFGDRNEQFF.

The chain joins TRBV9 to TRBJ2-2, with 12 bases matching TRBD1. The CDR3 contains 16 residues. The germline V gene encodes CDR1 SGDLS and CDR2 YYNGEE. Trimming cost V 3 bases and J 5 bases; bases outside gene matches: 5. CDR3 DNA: TGTGCCAGCAGCGGCCGGGACAGGGGGCATACCGGGGAGCTGTTTTTT. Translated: CASSGRDRGHTGELFF.

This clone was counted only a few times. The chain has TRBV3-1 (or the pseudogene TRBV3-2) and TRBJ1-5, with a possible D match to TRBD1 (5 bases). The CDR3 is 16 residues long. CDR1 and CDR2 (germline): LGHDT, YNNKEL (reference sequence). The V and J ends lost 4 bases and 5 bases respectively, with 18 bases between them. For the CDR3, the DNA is TGTGCCAGCAGCCCGAAGGTCGTGGCAGGGCATCAGCCCCAGCATTTT. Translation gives CASSPKVVAGHQPQHF.

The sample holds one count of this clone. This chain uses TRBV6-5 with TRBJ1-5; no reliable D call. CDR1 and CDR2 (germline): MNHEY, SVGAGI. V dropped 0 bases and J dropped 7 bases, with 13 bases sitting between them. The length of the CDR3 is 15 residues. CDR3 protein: CASSYSSGSRQPQHF. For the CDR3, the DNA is TGTGCCAGCAGTTACTCGAGTGGTAGTCGACAGCCCCAGCATTTT.

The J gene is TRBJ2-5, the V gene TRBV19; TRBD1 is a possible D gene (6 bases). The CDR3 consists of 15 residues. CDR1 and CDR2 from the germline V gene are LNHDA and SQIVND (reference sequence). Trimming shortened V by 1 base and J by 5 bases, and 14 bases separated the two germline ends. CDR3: CASSIANRAGETQYF. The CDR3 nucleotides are TGTGCCAGTAGTATAGCGAACAGGGCAGGGGAGACCCAGTACTTC. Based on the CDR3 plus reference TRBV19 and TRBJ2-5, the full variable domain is DGGITQSPKYLFRKEGQNVTLSCEQNLNHDAMYWYRQDPGQGLRLIYYSQIVNDFQKGDIAEGYSVSREKKESFPLTVTSAQKNPTAFYLCASSIANRAGETQYFGPGTRLLVL.

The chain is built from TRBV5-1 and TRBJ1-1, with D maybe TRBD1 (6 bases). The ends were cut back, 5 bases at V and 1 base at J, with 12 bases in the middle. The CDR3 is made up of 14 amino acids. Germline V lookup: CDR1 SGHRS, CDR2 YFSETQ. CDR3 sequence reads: CASRWQGTNTEAFF. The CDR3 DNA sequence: TGCGCCAGCAGGTGGCAGGGGACGAACACTGAAGCTTTCTTT.

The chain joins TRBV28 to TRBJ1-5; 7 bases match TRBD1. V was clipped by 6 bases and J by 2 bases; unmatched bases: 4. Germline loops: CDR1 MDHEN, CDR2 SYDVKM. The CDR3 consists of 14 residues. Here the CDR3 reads CASSTGVGNQPQHF. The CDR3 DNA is TGTGCCAGCAGCACAGGGGTGGGCAATCAGCCCCAGCATTTT.

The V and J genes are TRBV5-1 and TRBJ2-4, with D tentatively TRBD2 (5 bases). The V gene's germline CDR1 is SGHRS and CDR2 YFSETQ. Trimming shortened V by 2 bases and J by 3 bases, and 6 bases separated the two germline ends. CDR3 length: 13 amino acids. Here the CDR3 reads CASSFGDKNIQYF. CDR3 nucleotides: TGCGCCAGCAGCTTCGGGGACAAAAACATTCAGTACTTC.